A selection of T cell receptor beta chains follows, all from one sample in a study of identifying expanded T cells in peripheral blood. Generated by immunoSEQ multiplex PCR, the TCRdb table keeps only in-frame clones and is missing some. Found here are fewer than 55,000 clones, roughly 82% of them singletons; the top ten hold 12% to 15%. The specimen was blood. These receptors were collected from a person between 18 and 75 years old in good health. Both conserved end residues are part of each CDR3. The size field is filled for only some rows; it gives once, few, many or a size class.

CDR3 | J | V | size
CASSLGAGGVNEQFF | TRBJ2-1 | TRBV7-6 | -
CASSQSQVLNTGELFF | TRBJ2-2 | TRBV18 | -
CASSRSGRGETQYF | TRBJ2-5 | TRBV7-2 | once
CASSLMFGGRNEQFF | TRBJ2-1 | TRBV7-2 | once
CASSLTGLGYTF | TRBJ1-2 | TRBV6-5 | -
CASSPSIEAFF | TRBJ1-1 | TRBV6-1 | -
CASSFAGGAGNEQFF | TRBJ2-1 | TRBV5-6 | -
CASSTPFGYGYTF | TRBJ1-2 | TRBV6-5 | -
CASGQGLGWANVLTF | TRBJ2-6 | TRBV19 | -
CASSLSGSSTTDTQYF | TRBJ2-3 | TRBV5-4 | few
CSVEQSWVGGNEQFF | TRBJ2-1 | TRBV29-1 | -
CASSPETTGRNEQFF | TRBJ2-1 | TRBV11-2 | -
CASSYQETQYF | TRBJ2-5 | TRBV5-4 | -
CASSARYQETQYF | TRBJ2-5 | TRBV27 | -
CASSEGGSGEKLFF | TRBJ1-4 | TRBV6-1 | -
CASSPSRVFTDTQYF | TRBJ2-3 | TRBV18 | -
CAWRAIGGHNEQFF | TRBJ2-1 | TRBV30 | once
CASRSTGEGWETQYF | TRBJ2-5 | TRBV6-1 | -
CASSEVNGMRQTQYF | TRBJ2-5 | TRBV6-1 | -
CASSLRGSGTIYF | TRBJ1-3 | TRBV27 | -
CASSGRAGSQETQYF | TRBJ2-5 | TRBV6-5 | once
CASSEAKNIQYF | TRBJ2-4 | TRBV2 | once
CASVSFLLSGTEAFF | TRBJ1-1 | TRBV12-5 | -